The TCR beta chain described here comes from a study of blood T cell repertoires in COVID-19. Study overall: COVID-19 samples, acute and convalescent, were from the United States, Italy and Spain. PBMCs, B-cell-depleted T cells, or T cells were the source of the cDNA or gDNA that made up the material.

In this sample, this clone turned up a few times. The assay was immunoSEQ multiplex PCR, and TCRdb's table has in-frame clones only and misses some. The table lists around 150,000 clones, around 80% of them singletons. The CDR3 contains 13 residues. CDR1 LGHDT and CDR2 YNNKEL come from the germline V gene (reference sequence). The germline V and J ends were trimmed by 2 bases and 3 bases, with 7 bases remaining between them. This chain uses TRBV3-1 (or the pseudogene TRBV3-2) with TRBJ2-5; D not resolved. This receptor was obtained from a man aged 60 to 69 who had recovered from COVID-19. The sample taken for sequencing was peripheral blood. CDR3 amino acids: CASSQWAEETQYF. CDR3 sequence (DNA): TGTGCCAGCAGCCAATGGGCAGAAGAGACCCAGTACTTC.